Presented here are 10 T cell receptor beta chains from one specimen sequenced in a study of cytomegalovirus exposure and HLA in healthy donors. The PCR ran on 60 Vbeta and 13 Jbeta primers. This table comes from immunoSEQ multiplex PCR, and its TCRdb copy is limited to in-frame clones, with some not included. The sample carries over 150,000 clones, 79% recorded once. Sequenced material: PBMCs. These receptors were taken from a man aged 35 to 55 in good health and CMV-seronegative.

As DNA, the CDR3 is TGTGCCAGTAGTATCGACAGACAGAACACTGAAGCTTTCTTT. Protein product: CASSIDRQNTEAFF. This chain links TRBV19 with TRBJ1-1, with TRBD1 as a possible D gene (5 bases). The CDR3 is made up of 14 amino acids. Germline lookup yields CDR1 LNHDA and CDR2 SQIVND (reference sequence). V gave up 3 bases and J gave up 1 base, with 9 bases separating them.

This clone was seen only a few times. The CDR3 DNA reads TGTGCCAGCAGTCGACAGGGGGCACCGGAAGAGACCCAGTACTTC. Translation: CASSRQGAPEETQYF. The chain recombines TRBV25-1 with TRBJ2-5; 10 positions agree with TRBD1. The CDR3 runs to 15 residues. Germline V gives CDR1 MGHDK, CDR2 SYGVNS. V lost 5 bases and J lost 3; bases outside the gene matches: 6. Based on the CDR3 plus reference TRBV25-1 and TRBJ2-5, the full variable domain is EADIYQTPRYLVIGTGKKITLECSQTMGHDKMYWYQQDPGMELHLIHYSYGVNSTEKGDLSSESTVSRIRTEHFPLTLESARPSHTSQYLCASSRQGAPEETQYFGPGTRLLVL.

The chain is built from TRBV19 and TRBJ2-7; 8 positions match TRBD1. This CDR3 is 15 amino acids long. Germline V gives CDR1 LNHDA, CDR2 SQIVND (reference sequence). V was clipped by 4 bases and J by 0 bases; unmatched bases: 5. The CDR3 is CASSTGTGGSYEQYF. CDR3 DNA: TGTGCCAGTAGTACCGGGACAGGAGGCTCCTACGAGCAGTACTTC.

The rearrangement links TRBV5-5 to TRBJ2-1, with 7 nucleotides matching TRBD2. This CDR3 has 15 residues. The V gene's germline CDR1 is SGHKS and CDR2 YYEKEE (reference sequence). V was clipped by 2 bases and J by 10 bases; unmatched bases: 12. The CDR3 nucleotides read TGTGCCAGCAGCTTATCGGGTAGCGGGCTAGGGGAGCAGTTCTTC. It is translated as CASSLSGSGLGEQFF.

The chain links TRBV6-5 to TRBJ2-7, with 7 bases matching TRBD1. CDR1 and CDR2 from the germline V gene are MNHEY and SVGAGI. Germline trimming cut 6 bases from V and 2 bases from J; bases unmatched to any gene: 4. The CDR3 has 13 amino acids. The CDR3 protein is CASSLGTAYEQYF. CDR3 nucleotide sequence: TGTGCCAGCAGCCTCGGGACAGCCTACGAGCAGTACTTC.

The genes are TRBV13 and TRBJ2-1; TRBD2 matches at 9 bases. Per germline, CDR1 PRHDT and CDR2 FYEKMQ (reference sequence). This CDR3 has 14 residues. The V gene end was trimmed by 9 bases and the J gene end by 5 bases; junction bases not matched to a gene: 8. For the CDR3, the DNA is TGTGCCAGTGCCCCGACTAGCGGTAACAATGAGCAGTTCTTC. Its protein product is CASAPTSGNNEQFF.

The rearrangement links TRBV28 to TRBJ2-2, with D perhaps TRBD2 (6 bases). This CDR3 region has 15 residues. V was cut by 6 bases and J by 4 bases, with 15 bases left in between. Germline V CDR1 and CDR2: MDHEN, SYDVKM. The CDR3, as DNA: TGTGCCAGCAGGAGAGGGACTGTAACCACCGGGGAGCTGTTTTTT. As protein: CASRRGTVTTGELFF.

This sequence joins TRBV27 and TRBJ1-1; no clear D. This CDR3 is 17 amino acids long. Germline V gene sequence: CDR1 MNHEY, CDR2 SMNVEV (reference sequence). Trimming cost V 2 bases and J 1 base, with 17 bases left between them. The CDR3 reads CASSLQTPRSPNTEAFF. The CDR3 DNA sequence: TGTGCCAGCAGTTTACAGACTCCTAGGAGTCCGAACACTGAAGCTTTCTTT.

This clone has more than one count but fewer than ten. The CDR3 DNA reads TGTGCCAGCAGCCCTCGACAGGGGGGGAACACTGAAGCTTTCTTT. Translating it yields CASSPRQGGNTEAFF. The rearrangement joins TRBV4-2 to TRBJ1-1; 9 bases fit TRBD1. Per the germline V gene, CDR1 is LGHNA and CDR2 is YNFKEQ. The CDR3 runs to 15 residues. The V segment lost 4 bases and the J segment 1 base; nucleotides outside the gene matches: 4.

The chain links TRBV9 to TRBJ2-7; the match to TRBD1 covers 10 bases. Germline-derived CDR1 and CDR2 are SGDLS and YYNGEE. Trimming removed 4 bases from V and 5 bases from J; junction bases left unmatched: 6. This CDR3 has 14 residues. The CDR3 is CASSNRDRGNEQYF. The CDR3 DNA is TGTGCCAGCAGCAACCGGGACAGGGGCAACGAGCAGTACTTC.